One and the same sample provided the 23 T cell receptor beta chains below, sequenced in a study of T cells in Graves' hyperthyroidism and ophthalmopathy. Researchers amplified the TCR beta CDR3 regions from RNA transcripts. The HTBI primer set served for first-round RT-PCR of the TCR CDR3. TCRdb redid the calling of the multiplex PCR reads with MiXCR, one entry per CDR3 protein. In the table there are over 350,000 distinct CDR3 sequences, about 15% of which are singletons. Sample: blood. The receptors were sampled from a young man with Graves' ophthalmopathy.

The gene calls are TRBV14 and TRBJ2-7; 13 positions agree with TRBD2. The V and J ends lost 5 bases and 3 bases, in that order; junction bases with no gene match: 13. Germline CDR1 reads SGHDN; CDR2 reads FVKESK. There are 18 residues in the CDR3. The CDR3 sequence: CASSGARLAGGSRYEQYF. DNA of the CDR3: TGTGCCAGCAGCGGAGCCCGACTAGCGGGGGGCAGCCGCTACGAGCAGTACTTC.

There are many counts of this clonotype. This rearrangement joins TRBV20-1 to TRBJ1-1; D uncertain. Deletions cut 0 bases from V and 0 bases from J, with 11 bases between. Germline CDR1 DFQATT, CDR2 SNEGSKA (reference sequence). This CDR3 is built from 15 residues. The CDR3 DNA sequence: TGCAGTGCTAGAGATCAGCGGACTATGAACACTGAAGCTTTCTTT. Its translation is CSARDQRTMNTEAFF.

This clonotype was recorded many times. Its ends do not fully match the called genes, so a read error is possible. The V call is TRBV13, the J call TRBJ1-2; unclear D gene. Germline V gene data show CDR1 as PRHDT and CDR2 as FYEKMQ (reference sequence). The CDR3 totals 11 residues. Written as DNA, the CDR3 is TGTGCCAGCAGCTTAGGTCCTACTTTGTCCTTC. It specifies CASSLGPTLSF.

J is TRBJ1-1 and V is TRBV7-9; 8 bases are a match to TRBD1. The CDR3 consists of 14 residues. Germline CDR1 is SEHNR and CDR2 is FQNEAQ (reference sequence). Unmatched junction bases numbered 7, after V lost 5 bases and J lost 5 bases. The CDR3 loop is CASSPWTGKTEAFF. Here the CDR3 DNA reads TGTGCCAGCAGCCCATGGACAGGGAAGACTGAAGCTTTCTTT.

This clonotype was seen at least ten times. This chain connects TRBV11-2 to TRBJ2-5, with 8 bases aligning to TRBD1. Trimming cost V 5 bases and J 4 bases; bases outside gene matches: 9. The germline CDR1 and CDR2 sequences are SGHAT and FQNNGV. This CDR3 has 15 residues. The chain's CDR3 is CASSNGAGGAETQYF. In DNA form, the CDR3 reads TGTGCCAGCAGCAACGGGGCAGGGGGCGCAGAGACCCAGTACTTC.

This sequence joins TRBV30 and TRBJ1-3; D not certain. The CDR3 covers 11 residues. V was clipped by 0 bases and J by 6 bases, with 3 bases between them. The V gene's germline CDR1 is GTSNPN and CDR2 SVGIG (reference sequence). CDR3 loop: CAWSVKNTIYF. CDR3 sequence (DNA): TGTGCCTGGAGTGTAAAAAACACCATATATTTT.

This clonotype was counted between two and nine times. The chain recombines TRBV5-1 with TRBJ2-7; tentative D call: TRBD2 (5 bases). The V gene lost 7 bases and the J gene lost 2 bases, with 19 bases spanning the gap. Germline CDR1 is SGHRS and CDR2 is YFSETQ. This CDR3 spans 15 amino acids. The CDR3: CASLGEIGETYEQYF. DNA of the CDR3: TGCGCCAGCCTGGGAGAGATCGGGGAAACCTACGAGCAGTACTTC.

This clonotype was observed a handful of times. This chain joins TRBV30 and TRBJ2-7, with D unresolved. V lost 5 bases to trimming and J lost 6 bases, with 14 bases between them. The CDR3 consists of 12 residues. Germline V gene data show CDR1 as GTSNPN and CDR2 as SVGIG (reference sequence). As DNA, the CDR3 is TGTGCCTGGGCTTTAGGCAACAGCGAGCAGTACTTC. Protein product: CAWALGNSEQYF. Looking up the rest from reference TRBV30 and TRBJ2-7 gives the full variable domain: SQTIHQWPATLVQPVGSPLSLECTVEGTSNPNLYWYRQAAGRGLQLLFYSVGIGQISSEVPQNLSASRPQDRQFILSSKKLLLSDSGFYLCAWALGNSEQYFGPGTRLTVT.

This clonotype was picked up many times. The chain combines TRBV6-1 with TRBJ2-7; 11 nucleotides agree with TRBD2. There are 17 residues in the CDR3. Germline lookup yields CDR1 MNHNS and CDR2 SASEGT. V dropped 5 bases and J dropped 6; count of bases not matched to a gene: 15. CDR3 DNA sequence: TGTGCCAGCAGTCGCACTAGCGGGAGAACTTTGGGGAGCGAGCAGTACTTC. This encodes CASSRTSGRTLGSEQYF.

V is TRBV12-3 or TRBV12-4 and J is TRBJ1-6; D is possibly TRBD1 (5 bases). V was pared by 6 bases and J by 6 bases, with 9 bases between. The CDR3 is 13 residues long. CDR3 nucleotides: TGTGCCAGCAGGGGGACGGGTAATTCACCCCTCCACTTT. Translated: CASRGTGNSPLHF.

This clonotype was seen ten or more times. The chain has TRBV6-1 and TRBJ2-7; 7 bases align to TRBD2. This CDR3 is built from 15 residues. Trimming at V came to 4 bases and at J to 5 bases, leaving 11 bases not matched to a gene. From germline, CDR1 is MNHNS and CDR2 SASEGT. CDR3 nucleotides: TGTGCCAGCAGTGCAAGGACTAGTCTAGGTCACGAGCAGTACTTC. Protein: CASSARTSLGHEQYF.

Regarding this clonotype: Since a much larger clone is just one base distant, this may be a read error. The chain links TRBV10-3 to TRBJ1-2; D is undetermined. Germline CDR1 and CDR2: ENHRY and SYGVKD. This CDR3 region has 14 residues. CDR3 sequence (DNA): TGTGCCATCAGTGCTATGACGGGTAACTATGACTACACCTTC. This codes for CAISAMTGNYDYTF.

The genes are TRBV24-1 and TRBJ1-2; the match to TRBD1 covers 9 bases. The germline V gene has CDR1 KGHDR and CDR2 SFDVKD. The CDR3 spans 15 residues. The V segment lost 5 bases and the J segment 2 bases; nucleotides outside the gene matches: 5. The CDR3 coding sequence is TGTGCCACCAGTGCGACGACAGGGGGGAACTATGGCTACACCTTC. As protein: CATSATTGGNYGYTF.

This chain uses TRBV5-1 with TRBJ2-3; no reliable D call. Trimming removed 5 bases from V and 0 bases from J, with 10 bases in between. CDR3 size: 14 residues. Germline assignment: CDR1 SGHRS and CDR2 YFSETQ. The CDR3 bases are TGCGCCAGCAGAGAGAGTACTAGCACAGATACGCAGTATTTT. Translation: CASRESTSTDTQYF.

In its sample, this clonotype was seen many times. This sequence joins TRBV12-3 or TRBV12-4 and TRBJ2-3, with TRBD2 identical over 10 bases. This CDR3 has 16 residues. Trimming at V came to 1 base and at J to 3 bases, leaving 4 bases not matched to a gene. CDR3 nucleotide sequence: TGTGCCAGCAGTTTAGTGCCTAGCGGGAGTACAGATACGCAGTATTTT. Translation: CASSLVPSGSTDTQYF.

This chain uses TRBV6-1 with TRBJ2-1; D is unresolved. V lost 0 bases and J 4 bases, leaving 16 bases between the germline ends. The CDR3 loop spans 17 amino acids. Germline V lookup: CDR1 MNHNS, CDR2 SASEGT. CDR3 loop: CASSEALLGRGYNEQFF. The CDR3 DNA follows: TGTGCCAGCAGTGAAGCGCTTCTGGGAAGAGGTTACAATGAGCAGTTCTTC.

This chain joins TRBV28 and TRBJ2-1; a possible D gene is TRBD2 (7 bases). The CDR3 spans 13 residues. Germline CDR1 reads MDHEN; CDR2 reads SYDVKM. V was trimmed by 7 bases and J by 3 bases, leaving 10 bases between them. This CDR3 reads CASTGGGYNEQFF. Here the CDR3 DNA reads TGTGCCAGCACGGGGGGCGGCTACAATGAGCAGTTCTTC.

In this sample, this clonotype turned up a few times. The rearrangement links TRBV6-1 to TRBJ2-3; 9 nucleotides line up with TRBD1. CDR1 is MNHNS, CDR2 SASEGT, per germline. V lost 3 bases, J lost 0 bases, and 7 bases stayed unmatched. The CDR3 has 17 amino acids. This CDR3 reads CASSDPGQGWSTDTQYF. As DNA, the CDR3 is TGTGCCAGCAGTGATCCGGGACAGGGATGGAGCACAGATACGCAGTATTTT.

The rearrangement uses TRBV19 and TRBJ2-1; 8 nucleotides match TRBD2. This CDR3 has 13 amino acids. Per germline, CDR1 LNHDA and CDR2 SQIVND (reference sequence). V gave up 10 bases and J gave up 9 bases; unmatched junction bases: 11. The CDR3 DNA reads TGTGCCACACACTCAGCGGGAGTGGGTGAGCAGTTCTTC. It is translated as CATHSAGVGEQFF.

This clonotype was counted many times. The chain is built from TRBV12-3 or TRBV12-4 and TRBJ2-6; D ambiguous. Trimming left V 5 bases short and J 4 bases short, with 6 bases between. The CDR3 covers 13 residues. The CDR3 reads CASSPWGANVLTF. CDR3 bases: TGTGCCAGCAGTCCTTGGGGGGCCAACGTCCTGACTTTC.

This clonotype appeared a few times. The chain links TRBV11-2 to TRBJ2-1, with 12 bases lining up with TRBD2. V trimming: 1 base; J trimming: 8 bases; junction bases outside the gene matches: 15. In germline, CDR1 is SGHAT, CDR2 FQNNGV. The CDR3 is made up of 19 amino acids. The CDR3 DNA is TGTGCCAGCAGCTTAGCCAACTATCTAGCGGGGGGGTCCCCTCATGAGCAGTTCTTC. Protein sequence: CASSLANYLAGGSPHEQFF.

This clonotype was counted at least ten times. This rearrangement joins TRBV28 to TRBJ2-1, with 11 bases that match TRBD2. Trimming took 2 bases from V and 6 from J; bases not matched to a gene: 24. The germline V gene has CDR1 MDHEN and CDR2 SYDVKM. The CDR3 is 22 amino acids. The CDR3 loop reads CASSLGVRGPELAGGPGNEQFF. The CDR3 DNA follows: TGTGCCAGCAGTTTAGGAGTCAGGGGCCCCGAATTAGCGGGAGGGCCCGGCAATGAGCAGTTCTTC.

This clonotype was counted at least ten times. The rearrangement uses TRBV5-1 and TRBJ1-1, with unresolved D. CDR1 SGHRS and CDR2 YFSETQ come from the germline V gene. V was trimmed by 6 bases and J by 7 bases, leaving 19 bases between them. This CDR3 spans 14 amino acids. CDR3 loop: CASTLGPGSYEAFF. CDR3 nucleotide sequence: TGCGCCAGCACCCTTGGACCCGGGTCTTATGAAGCTTTCTTT.